Reported below is one T cell receptor (beta chain). Assay: immunoSEQ multiplex PCR; the TCRdb copy retains only in-frame clones and omits some. The data show 150,000 to 200,000 clones, with about 90% seen just once and more than 20% held by the top ten. These data belong to a study of blood T cell repertoires in COVID-19. Study-wide context: In each case, the material was cDNA or gDNA derived from T cells, B-cell-depleted T cells, or PBMCs.

Sequencing input: peripheral blood. This sequence was found in a man aged 65-85 years with active or convalescent COVID-19.

CDR3 DNA: TGTGCCAGCAGTTACTACGGACAGACCTACGAGCAGTACTTC. This gives the protein CASSYYGQTYEQYF. The chain joins TRBV6-2 or TRBV6-3 to TRBJ2-7; the D gene is possibly TRBD1 (6 bases). Trimming removed 1 base at V and 2 bases at J, with 9 bases between. Germline CDR1 reads MNHEY; CDR2 reads SVGEGT. The length of the CDR3 is 14 residues.